Following are 15 T cell receptor beta chains from one sample sequenced in a study of blood T cell repertoires in COVID-19. Repertoires were generated with immunoSEQ multiplex PCR, while TCRdb's copy carries only in-frame clones and drops some. Of approximately 300,000 clones in the sample, around nine tenths were seen once. Sample: PBMCs or T cells enriched from blood (not recorded which). These receptors were taken from a woman aged 18-30 years who had recovered from COVID-19.

The chain combines TRBV11-3 with TRBJ2-1, with 7 bases identical to TRBD2. The ends lost 7 bases at V and 6 bases at J; junction bases unmatched: 15. From germline, CDR1 is SGHNT and CDR2 YENEEA. This CDR3 has 16 residues. The CDR3 spells CASTTLPEAGVNEQFF. CDR3 coding DNA: TGTGCCAGCACCACGTTGCCCGAGGCGGGGGTCAATGAGCAGTTCTTC.

This rearrangement joins TRBV15 to TRBJ1-2; D may be TRBD1 (6 bases). This CDR3 is 17 amino acids long. CDR1 LNHNV and CDR2 YYDKDF come from the germline V gene (reference sequence). V was pared by 4 bases and J by 6 bases, with 24 bases between. CDR3 protein: CATSMGDAGGWKNGYTF. As DNA, the CDR3 is TGTGCCACCAGCATGGGGGATGCTGGGGGCTGGAAAAATGGCTACACCTTC.

The V gene is TRBV18, the J gene TRBJ1-2, with D possibly matching TRBD1 (5 bases). The V gene's germline CDR1 is KGHSH and CDR2 LQKENI. The CDR3 spans 14 residues. The ends were cut back, 1 base at V and 3 bases at J, with 9 bases in the middle. The CDR3 sequence: CASSPQTADYGYTF. The CDR3 DNA follows: TGTGCCAGCTCACCACAGACAGCCGACTATGGCTACACCTTC.

This clone was seen only once. This chain connects TRBV7-2 to TRBJ1-2; D is unresolved. Per germline, CDR1 SGHTA and CDR2 FQGNSA. The CDR3 length is 14 residues. V was clipped by 3 bases and J by 4 bases, with 12 bases between them. The CDR3 loop reads CASSFHRRTYGYTF. CDR3 nucleotides: TGTGCCAGCAGCTTCCATAGGAGGACCTATGGCTACACCTTC.

This chain joins TRBV5-1 and TRBJ1-1; 7 nucleotides agree with TRBD1. Trimming removed 0 bases from V and 2 bases from J; junction bases left unmatched: 7. The CDR3 is 16 residues long. Germline lookup yields CDR1 SGHRS and CDR2 YFSETQ. CDR3 residues: CASSLDGDSKNTEAFF. The CDR3 DNA reads as TGCGCCAGCAGCTTGGACGGGGACAGCAAAAACACTGAAGCTTTCTTT.

The chain employs TRBV4-2 and TRBJ2-7; D might be TRBD1 (6 bases). This CDR3 region has 12 residues. Germline values: CDR1 LGHNA, CDR2 YNFKEQ. V was trimmed by 4 bases and J by 3 bases, leaving 7 bases between them. The CDR3 sequence is CASSPQGYEQYF. CDR3 nucleotide sequence: TGTGCCAGCAGCCCACAGGGCTACGAGCAGTACTTC.

This clone has just a few counts. This chain joins TRBV6-2 or TRBV6-3 and TRBJ2-1; 7 bases agree with TRBD2. The CDR3 contains 16 residues. V was clipped by 2 bases and J by 3 bases; unmatched bases: 7. Germline CDR1 reads MNHEY; CDR2 reads SVGEGT. The CDR3 DNA follows: TGTGCCAGCAGTTACATATTGGGGGACTACTACAATGAGCAGTTCTTC. Its protein product is CASSYILGDYYNEQFF.

This clone was seen more than once but under ten times. V is TRBV6-5 and J is TRBJ1-1; D is possibly TRBD1 (5 bases). Germline CDR1 is MNHEY and CDR2 is SVGAGI. This CDR3 has 13 amino acids. The ends were cut back, 6 bases at V and 11 bases at J, with 19 bases in the middle. The DNA of the CDR3 is TGTGCCAGCAGAATCGGGCCTTCCGGGGGGGCTTTCTTT. It yields the protein CASRIGPSGGAFF.

The count of this clone is one. The V call is TRBV7-2, the J call TRBJ1-3; TRBD1 matches at 8 bases. The trim removed 3 bases at V and 1 base at J, leaving 8 bases unmatched. The CDR3 is 17 amino acids. Germline CDR1 is SGHTA and CDR2 is FQGNSA. This chain's CDR3 is CASSFAAGGVSGNTIYF. DNA for the CDR3: TGTGCCAGCAGCTTTGCAGCAGGGGGCGTATCTGGAAACACCATATATTTT.

This chain uses TRBV3-1 (or the pseudogene TRBV3-2) with TRBJ1-1, with a tentative D call TRBD1 (6 bases). This CDR3 contains 13 residues. Germline assignment: CDR1 LGHDT and CDR2 YNNKEL (reference sequence). V lost 5 bases to trimming and J lost 1 base, with 8 bases between them. In nucleotides, the CDR3 is TGTGCCAGCAGCAAGACAGGGAACACTGAAGCTTTCTTT. Translating gives CASSKTGNTEAFF.

CDR3 sequence reads: CASSWGLAGAETGELFF. DNA for the CDR3: TGTGCCAGCAGCTGGGGACTAGCGGGAGCGGAAACCGGGGAGCTGTTTTTT. The gene calls are TRBV5-5 and TRBJ2-2; 14 bases fit TRBD2. Germline V gene data show CDR1 as SGHKS and CDR2 as YYEKEE (reference sequence). The CDR3 is 17 residues long. The trim removed 3 bases at V and 5 bases at J, leaving 6 bases unmatched.

This clone was seen a few times. This chain uses TRBV28 with TRBJ2-2; tentatively, D is TRBD2 (5 bases). Trimming shortened V by 6 bases and J by 3 bases, and 17 bases separated the two germline ends. This CDR3 has 16 amino acids. Germline V gene sequence: CDR1 MDHEN, CDR2 SYDVKM. This CDR3 is CASRRAARSDTGELFF. The CDR3 DNA sequence: TGTGCCAGCAGGAGAGCGGCCCGGTCGGACACCGGGGAGCTGTTTTTT.

In this sample, this clone is medium-sized (0.01 to 0.1%). The rearrangement joins TRBV7-9 to TRBJ1-2, with D perhaps matching TRBD1 (6 bases). Germline V gives CDR1 SEHNR, CDR2 FQNEAQ (reference sequence). This CDR3 region has 14 residues. Trimming pared 1 base from V and 2 bases from J, leaving 8 bases between. As DNA, the CDR3 is TGTGCCAGCAGCTTAGAGACAGGAAACTATGGCTACACCTTC. Amino acid sequence: CASSLETGNYGYTF.

The chain uses TRBV14 and TRBJ2-1, with TRBD1 identical over 8 bases. CDR1 SGHDN and CDR2 FVKESK come from the germline V gene. The CDR3 is 17 amino acids. V dropped 4 bases and J dropped 4; count of bases not matched to a gene: 12. CDR3 coding DNA: TGTGCCAGCAGCCTACCAGGAGGGACAGGACCGTACAATGAGCAGTTCTTC. Protein product: CASSLPGGTGPYNEQFF.

The J gene is TRBJ2-7, the V gene TRBV19; D is perhaps TRBD1 (8 bases). This CDR3 contains 13 residues. V lost 9 bases to trimming and J lost 2 bases, with 14 bases between them. Per the germline V gene, CDR1 is LNHDA and CDR2 is SQIVND (reference sequence). CDR3 sequence: CARGQGGPYEQYF. The CDR3 region has the DNA TGTGCCAGAGGACAGGGAGGGCCCTACGAGCAGTACTTC.